The T cell receptor (beta chain) described here comes from a study of post-analysis software for immune sequencing data. Whole-study findings and limits: Normalized Chao1 diversity was significantly lower in multiple sclerosis patients than in controls. Patients showed TRBV5-6, TRBV5-1 and TRBV20-1 among five TRBV segments more frequent than in controls.

Germline-derived CDR1 and CDR2 are DFQATT and SNEGSKA (reference sequence). This CDR3 spans 17 amino acids. V gave up 1 base and J gave up 0 bases; unmatched junction bases: 10. Notes on this clonotype: What it binds is not known.

Each TCR beta cDNA library carried unique molecular identifiers. The authors obtained roughly 0.5 million cDNA molecules from roughly 1 to 10 million T cells. MiXCR was run by TCRdb on the PCR reads, yielding one entry per CDR3 protein. Of about 500,000 distinct CDR3 sequences detected, approximately 45% appear once; the ten largest clones hold around an eighth. The sequence derives from a girl aged 10 to 17 with multiple sclerosis. This chain joins TRBV20-1 and TRBJ1-1, with 8 bases identical to TRBD1. The specimen was blood. CDR3 nucleotides: TGCAGTGCTAGAGTACCAACAGGGGGAATCATGAACACTGAAGCTTTCTTT. Translating it yields CSARVPTGGIMNTEAFF.